Here is one T cell receptor (beta chain) with its context. This entry is derived from a study of long-term antiretroviral therapy in people with HIV. Treatment locations for all participants with HIV were in the United States. Running of the v3.0 immunoSEQ assay took place at survey level. The table came from immunoSEQ multiplex PCR; TCRdb's copy has only in-frame clones and leaves some out. The repertoire holds around 16,000 clones, over 65% seen once, with roughly 23% in the top ten. This sample comprised unsorted PBMCs, obtained 2.1 years after starting antiretroviral therapy. This TCR came from a man aged 40-55 years with HIV.

The CDR3 spells CASSGTGQNIQYF. CDR3 DNA: TGCGCCAGCAGTGGGACAGGGCAAAACATTCAGTACTTC. The rearrangement links TRBV10-2 to TRBJ2-4, with 8 bases lining up with TRBD1. Trimming removed 4 bases from V and 5 bases from J; junction bases left unmatched: 1. Germline V lookup: CDR1 WSHSY, CDR2 SAAADI. The CDR3 runs 13 residues.